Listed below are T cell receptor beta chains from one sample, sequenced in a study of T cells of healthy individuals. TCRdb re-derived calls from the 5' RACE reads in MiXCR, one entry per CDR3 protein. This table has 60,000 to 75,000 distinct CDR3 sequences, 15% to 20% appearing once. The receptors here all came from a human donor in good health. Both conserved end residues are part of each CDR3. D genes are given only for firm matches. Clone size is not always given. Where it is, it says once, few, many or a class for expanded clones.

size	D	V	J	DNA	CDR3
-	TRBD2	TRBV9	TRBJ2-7	TGTGCCAGCAGCGCCAGCGGGGTCGAGCAGTACTTC	CASSASGVEQYF
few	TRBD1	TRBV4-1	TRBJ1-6	TGCGCCAGCAGCCCCTCAGGACAGGCGAATTCACCCCTCAACTTT	CASSPSGQANSPLNF
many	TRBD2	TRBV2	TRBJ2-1	TGTGCCAGCAGGACGTTCGCGGGGGGTAACAATGAGCAGTTCTTC	CASRTFAGGNNEQFF
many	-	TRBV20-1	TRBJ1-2	TGCAGTGCTAGAGTGGGCGGAAACTATGGCTACACCTTC	CSARVGGNYGYTF
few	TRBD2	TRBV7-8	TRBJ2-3	TGTGCCAGCAGCCGGACTAGCGGGAGGGCTAGGGGGGGCACAGATACGCAGTATTTT	CASSRTSGRARGGTDTQYF
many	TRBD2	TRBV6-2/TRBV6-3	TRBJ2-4	TGTGCCAGCAGTTCCCCCGGGGGGTCCAAAAACATTCAGTACTTC	CASSSPGGSKNIQYF
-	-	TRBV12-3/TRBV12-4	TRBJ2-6	TGTGCCAGCAGTTCCCCCCATAGGGGGGCCAACGTCCTGACTTTC	CASSSPHRGANVLTF
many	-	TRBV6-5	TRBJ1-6	TGTGCCAGCAGTTACCTGCTCAGAGTCCCGAATTCACCCCTCCACTTT	CASSYLLRVPNSPLHF
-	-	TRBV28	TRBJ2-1	TGTGCCAGCAGTTTCTTATCAGGGGATGAGCAGTTCTTC	CASSFLSGDEQFF
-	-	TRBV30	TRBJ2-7	TGTGCCTGGAGCGCACGAGAGCCTTACGAGCAGTACTTC	CAWSAREPYEQYF
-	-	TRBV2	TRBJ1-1	TGTGCCAGCCCGCGGGCGGGAGGAGGGACTGAAGCTTTCTTT	CASPRAGGGTEAFF
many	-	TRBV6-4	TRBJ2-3	TGTGCCAGCAGCCCCGACATAACTAGCACAGATACGCAGTATTTT	CASSPDITSTDTQYF
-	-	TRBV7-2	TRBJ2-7	TGTGCCAGCAGCTTAAGTCGACACGAGCAGTACTTC	CASSLSRHEQYF
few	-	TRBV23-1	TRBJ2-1	TGCGCCAGCAGTCCGGCCGGGAATGGCACCTTCTTC	CASSPAGNGTFF
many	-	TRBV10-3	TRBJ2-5	TGTGCCATTTCCTCCGGGCTTCGCCAAGAGACCCAGTACTTC	CAISSGLRQETQYF
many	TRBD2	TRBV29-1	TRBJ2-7	TGCAGCGTTGAAGTCCCCGGGACTAGAGACTACGAGCAGTACTTC	CSVEVPGTRDYEQYF
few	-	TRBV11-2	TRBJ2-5	TGTGCCAGCAGCTTAGGGACTTCGGAGGGAGAGACCCAGTACTTC	CASSLGTSEGETQYF
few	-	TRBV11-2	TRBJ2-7	TGTGCCAGCAGCTTAGGTTTGCCCTACGAGCAGTACTTC	CASSLGLPYEQYF
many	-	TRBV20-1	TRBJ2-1	TGCAGTGCTAGAGATCCCCCCCTTACTGACAATGAGCAGTTCTTC	CSARDPPLTDNEQFF
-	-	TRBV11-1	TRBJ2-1	TGTGCCAGCAGTAGTACAGGGAGCTCCTACAATGAGCAGTTCTTC	CASSSTGSSYNEQFF
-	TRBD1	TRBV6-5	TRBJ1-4	TGTGCCAGCAGGGGGACAGGGGCCAGGAGTGAAAAACTGTTTTTT	CASRGTGARSEKLFF
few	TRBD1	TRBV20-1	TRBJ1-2	TGCAGTGCTAGTATCGGTGGAGGGGGCGGCTATGGCTACACCTTC	CSASIGGGGGYGYTF
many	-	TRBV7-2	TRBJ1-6	TGTGCCAGCAGCTTAGGGCCAGGGTATAATTCACCCCTCCACTTT	CASSLGPGYNSPLHF
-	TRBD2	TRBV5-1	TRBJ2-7	TGCGCCAGCGCCAGGACTAGCGGTGTAAGAGAGCAGTACTTC	CASARTSGVREQYF
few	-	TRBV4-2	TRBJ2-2	TGTGCCAGCAGCCGAGAAGGACCTCGAAGCGGGGAGCTGTTTTTT	CASSREGPRSGELFF
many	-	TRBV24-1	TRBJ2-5	TGTGCCACCAGCCCCTTGGGAGGCGGAACCAATCGGGAGACCCAGTACTTC	CATSPLGGGTNRETQYF
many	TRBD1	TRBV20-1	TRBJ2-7	TGCAGTGCTAGACCGACAGGGGCCAACGAGCAGTACTTC	CSARPTGANEQYF
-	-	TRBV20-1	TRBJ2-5	TGCAGTGCTAGAGATGGGCGGAACCAAGAGACCCAGTACTTC	CSARDGRNQETQYF
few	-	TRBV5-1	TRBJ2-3	TGCGCCAGCAGCTTGGGGGACTTCTCTTGGTATTTT	CASSLGDFSWYF
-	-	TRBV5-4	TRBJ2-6	TGTGCCAGCAGCTTGGGAAGCGGCTCTGGGGCCAACGTCCTGACTTTC	CASSLGSGSGANVLTF
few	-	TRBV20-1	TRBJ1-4	TGCAGTGCTAGGGGCGGAGGGGAAAAACTGTTTTTT	CSARGGGEKLFF
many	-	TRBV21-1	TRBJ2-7	TGTGCCAGCAGCTCCCAGGGGTCTGGACGCTCCTACGAGCAGTACTTC	CASSSQGSGRSYEQYF
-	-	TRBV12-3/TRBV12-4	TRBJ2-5	TGTGCCAGCAGTTTAGGTCCGGGGCTGGAGACCCAGTACTTC	CASSLGPGLETQYF
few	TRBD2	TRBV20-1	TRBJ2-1	TGCAGTGCTAGAGCGGGAGGGCTCCTCAATGAGCAGTTCTTC	CSARAGGLLNEQFF
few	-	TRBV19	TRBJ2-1	TGTGCCAGTAGTATCTGGCCGACAAGCTACAATGAGCAGTTCTTC	CASSIWPTSYNEQFF
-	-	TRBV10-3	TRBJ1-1	TGTGCCATCAGTGTTGGGGGAGCTACTGAAGCTTTCTTT	CAISVGGATEAFF
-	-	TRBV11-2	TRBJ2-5	TGTGCCAGCAGCTTATTTGGAGTCCAAGAGACCCAGTACTTC	CASSLFGVQETQYF
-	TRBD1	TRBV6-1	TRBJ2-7	TGTGCCAGCAGCGGCGGACAGGGCTCCTACGAGCAGTACTTC	CASSGGQGSYEQYF
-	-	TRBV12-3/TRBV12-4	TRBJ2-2	TGTGCCAGCAACCTTGAGGGGAACACCGGGGAGCTGTTTTTT	CASNLEGNTGELFF
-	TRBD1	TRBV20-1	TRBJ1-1	TGCAGTGCTAGGGGCAGCGGCCGACAGGGTAACACTGAAGCTTTCTTT	CSARGSGRQGNTEAFF
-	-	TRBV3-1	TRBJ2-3	TGTGCCAGCAGCCAAGTATCAGGACGTGATAAAGCGCAGTATTTT	CASSQVSGRDKAQYF
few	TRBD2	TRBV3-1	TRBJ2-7	TGTGCCAGCAGCCAGCGGGGGGGCTACGAGCAGTACTTC	CASSQRGGYEQYF
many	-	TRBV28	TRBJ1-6	TGTGCCAGCAGACCTCAGGAATCACCCCTCCACTTT	CASRPQESPLHF
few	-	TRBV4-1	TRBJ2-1	TGCGCCAGCAGCCCCCGGGGTGAGTTAAGCTCCTACAATGAGCAGTTCTTC	CASSPRGELSSYNEQFF
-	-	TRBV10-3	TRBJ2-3	TGTGCCATCAGACCCAGAGAGACAGATACGCAGTATTTT	CAIRPRETDTQYF